These 32 T cell receptor beta chains were all obtained from the same sample, sequenced in a study of cytomegalovirus exposure and HLA in healthy donors. PCR was performed using 60 Vbeta and 13 Jbeta primers. The assay was immunoSEQ multiplex PCR, and TCRdb's table has in-frame clones only and misses some. This repertoire shows 95,000 to 130,000 clones, 81% found once; its top ten account for under 5%. The source material was PBMCs. The receptors stem from a woman under 40 in good health and CMV-seronegative.

The genes are TRBV19 and TRBJ1-2; no clear D. Trimming stripped 3 bases from V and 10 bases from J, with 15 bases between. This CDR3 comprises 13 residues. In germline, CDR1 is LNHDA, CDR2 SQIVND (reference sequence). CDR3 coding DNA: TGTGCCAGTAGTATTGGTAGTGGTAAGAACTACACCTTC. This gives the protein CASSIGSGKNYTF.

This clone was recorded a few times. The chain joins TRBV6-1 to TRBJ1-5, with 8 bases identical to TRBD1. The CDR3 extends over 14 amino acids. Germline V gene sequence: CDR1 MNHNS, CDR2 SASEGT. Germline trimming cut 4 bases from V and 4 bases from J; bases unmatched to any gene: 3. DNA of the CDR3: TGTGCCAGCAGTGCCACAGGGGGGAATCAGCCCCAGCATTTT. Amino acids: CASSATGGNQPQHF.

The chain couples TRBV5-1 to TRBJ2-1; D unclear. This CDR3 is 18 amino acids long. CDR1 is SGHRS and CDR2 is YFSETQ in the germline V gene. V lost 0 bases and J lost 0, with 16 bases in between. Here the CDR3 reads CASSLVGSIISSYNEQFF. Written as DNA, the CDR3 is TGCGCCAGCAGCTTGGTTGGTAGCATCATTAGCTCCTACAATGAGCAGTTCTTC.

Regarding this clone: A read error may produce the germline difference seen at one junction end. The rearrangement joins TRBV7-9 to TRBJ2-7; possible D gene TRBD1, 5 bases. The CDR3 runs 15 residues. From germline, CDR1 is SEHNR and CDR2 FQNEAQ (reference sequence). CDR3 amino acids: CSSSPGAGTTYEQYF. CDR3 nucleotides: TGTTCCAGCAGCCCTGGGGCAGGAACAACCTACGAGCAGTACTTC.

CDR3 in DNA: TGTGCCAGCAGTTTAATGAGGGCGGGTGGCAATCAGCCCCAGCATTTT. Protein: CASSLMRAGGNQPQHF. The genes are TRBV28 and TRBJ1-5; no clear D gene. Trimming stripped 2 bases from V and 2 bases from J, with 13 bases between. This CDR3 is built from 16 residues. The germline CDR1 and CDR2 sequences are MDHEN and SYDVKM.

The rearrangement joins TRBV30 to TRBJ2-1, with TRBD2 identical over 9 bases. Germline CDR1 and CDR2: GTSNPN and SVGIG (reference sequence). The CDR3 contains 14 residues. V shed 4 bases and J 7 bases; nucleotides not matched to a gene: 8. In DNA form, the CDR3 reads TGTGCCTGGACCGGGATAGCGGGAGTTAATGAGCAGTTCTTC. Its protein product is CAWTGIAGVNEQFF.

This chain uses TRBV7-2 with TRBJ2-1; 9 bases fit TRBD2. The CDR3 totals 15 residues. The germline V gene has CDR1 SGHTA and CDR2 FQGNSA. The V segment lost 1 base and the J segment 9 bases; nucleotides outside the gene matches: 7. CDR3 bases: TGTGCCAGCAGCTTAGTGGCTAGCGGGGAAAGTGAGCAGTTCTTC. Amino acids: CASSLVASGESEQFF.

This clone was recorded once. The chain is built from TRBV28 and TRBJ2-6; 7 bases are shared with TRBD1. Germline trimming cut 7 bases from V and 3 bases from J; bases unmatched to any gene: 9. Per germline, CDR1 MDHEN and CDR2 SYDVKM. CDR3 length: 16 residues. CDR3 DNA sequence: TGTGCCAGCACTTTTACAGGGGTCGGTGGGGCCAACGTCCTGACTTTC. Translating it yields CASTFTGVGGANVLTF.

This chain connects TRBV2 to TRBJ2-1, with 13 bases that match TRBD2. Germline values: CDR1 SNHLY, CDR2 FYNNEI. Trimming took 6 bases from V and 0 from J; bases not matched to a gene: 5. The CDR3 is 17 residues long. The CDR3 reads CASRGTSGTGSYNEQFF. In DNA form, the CDR3 reads TGTGCCAGCAGAGGGACTAGCGGGACTGGCTCCTACAATGAGCAGTTCTTC.

V usage is TRBV27 and J usage is TRBJ2-1; 15 bases are shared with TRBD2. The CDR3 consists of 16 residues. Trimming cost V 4 bases and J 6 bases; bases outside gene matches: 4. From germline, CDR1 is MNHEY and CDR2 SMNVEV (reference sequence). The CDR3 is CASSSRTSGRANEQFF. The CDR3 nucleotides are TGTGCCAGCAGTTCCCGGACTAGCGGGAGGGCCAATGAGCAGTTCTTC.

This rearrangement joins TRBV5-6 to TRBJ2-7, with D tentatively TRBD2 (5 bases). CDR3 length: 14 residues. Deletions cut 0 bases from V and 3 bases from J, with 10 bases between. Germline values: CDR1 SGHDT, CDR2 YYEEEE. The CDR3 nucleotides read TGTGCCAGCAGCTTGGCGGGTGGGAGCTACGAGCAGTACTTC. This gives the protein CASSLAGGSYEQYF.

This sequence joins TRBV6-5 and TRBJ2-7; D might be TRBD2 (5 bases). V was shortened by 5 bases and J by 7 bases, with 15 bases between the two germline ends. The CDR3 loop spans 13 amino acids. CDR1 MNHEY and CDR2 SVGAGI come from the germline V gene. The CDR3 DNA is TGTGCCAGCAGTGCTTCAGGTTCGGGGGAGCAGTACTTC. Its translation is CASSASGSGEQYF.

A single count supports this clone. V is TRBV7-8 and J is TRBJ2-7; TRBD2 might be the D (5 bases). In germline, CDR1 is SGHVS, CDR2 FQNEAQ. The CDR3 is 19 residues long. Trimming cost V 0 bases and J 3 bases, with 24 bases left between them. The CDR3 DNA follows: TGTGCCAGCAGCTTAGCGCGGGTACAGAATACTAGGATGAACTACGAGCAGTACTTC. Its protein is CASSLARVQNTRMNYEQYF.

The table lists this clone with a few counts. The chain recombines TRBV5-1 with TRBJ2-7; D might be TRBD1 (6 bases). The CDR3 runs to 15 residues. Germline V gene sequence: CDR1 SGHRS, CDR2 YFSETQ. V was cut by 6 bases and J by 1 base, with 17 bases left in between. CDR3 sequence: CASNPGVGLSYEQYF. The DNA for the CDR3 is TGCGCCAGCAACCCAGGGGTGGGCCTTTCCTACGAGCAGTACTTC.

The chain combines TRBV28 with TRBJ1-2; TRBD1 aligns across 7 bases. The length of the CDR3 is 15 residues. V lost 5 bases and J lost 4; bases outside the gene matches: 10. Germline assignment: CDR1 MDHEN and CDR2 SYDVKM. CDR3 residues: CASSVKTGRPYGYTF. The DNA of the CDR3 is TGTGCCAGCAGTGTGAAGACAGGGCGCCCCTATGGCTACACCTTC.

The chain recombines TRBV14 with TRBJ1-2; 7 bases line up with TRBD1. The CDR3 is 15 amino acids. Trimming took 4 bases from V and 4 from J; bases not matched to a gene: 9. Germline CDR1 SGHDN, CDR2 FVKESK. The CDR3 sequence: CASSLTTGSLYGYTF. The CDR3 DNA follows: TGTGCCAGCAGCCTTACGACAGGGTCTCTCTATGGCTACACCTTC.

The rearrangement joins TRBV9 to TRBJ2-1, with 7 bases fitting TRBD2. Looked up from germline, CDR1 is SGDLS and CDR2 is YYNGEE. V trimming: 3 bases; J trimming: 7 bases; junction bases outside the gene matches: 4. The CDR3 has 13 residues. CDR3 in DNA: TGTGCCAGCAGCGGGACTAGGCGGAATGAGCAGTTCTTC. This gives the protein CASSGTRRNEQFF.

V usage is TRBV5-1 and J usage is TRBJ2-7; 10 nucleotides agree with TRBD2. J gave up 6 bases and V 4 bases, and 10 bases lay outside the gene matches. The CDR3 contains 15 residues. CDR1 and CDR2 from the germline V gene are SGHRS and YFSETQ. The CDR3 loop is CASSTGTSVGREQYF. The CDR3 DNA reads TGCGCCAGCAGCACAGGGACTAGCGTTGGGCGCGAGCAGTACTTC.

The V call is TRBV28, the J call TRBJ2-7; 7 bases line up with TRBD1. The CDR3 totals 18 residues. The germline gives CDR1 MDHEN, CDR2 SYDVKM. The trim removed 4 bases at V and 0 bases at J, leaving 15 bases unmatched. The CDR3 protein is CASSSPGTVTAGSYEQYF. The CDR3 DNA is TGTGCCAGCAGTTCCCCCGGGACAGTAACCGCGGGCTCCTACGAGCAGTACTTC.

Regarding this clone: The junction and the germline gene differ at one end; a read error may be behind it. The chain combines TRBV11-2 with TRBJ1-5, with D perhaps matching TRBD1 (5 bases). CDR3 size: 15 residues. CDR1 is SGHAT and CDR2 is FQNNGV in the germline V gene. DNA of the CDR3: TGTGCCAGCAACTTAGCTTCGGGGGACAATCAGCCCCAGCATTTT. Amino acids: CASNLASGDNQPQHF.

The rearrangement uses TRBV14 and TRBJ1-3; 7 positions agree with TRBD1. From germline, CDR1 is SGHDN and CDR2 FVKESK. The CDR3 runs to 14 residues. Trimming took 6 bases from V and 2 from J; bases not matched to a gene: 4. This CDR3 reads CASSLRGPGNTIYF. The CDR3 coding sequence is TGTGCCAGCAGTCTAAGGGGGCCTGGAAACACCATATATTTT.

Concerning this clone itself: An end of the junction does not agree with germline; a read error may underlie this. The rearrangement links TRBV7-2 to TRBJ1-1; no reliable D call. Looked up from germline, CDR1 is SGHTA and CDR2 is FQGNSA. This CDR3 region has 14 residues. The CDR3 is CASSFGSQNSEAFF. CDR3 DNA sequence: TGTGCCAGCAGCTTTGGGAGTCAGAACTCTGAAGCTTTCTTT.

This chain links TRBV6-5 with TRBJ2-5; D remains unclear. The V gene lost 7 bases and the J gene lost 1 base, with 16 bases spanning the gap. The CDR3 is made up of 15 amino acids. Germline CDR1 is MNHEY and CDR2 is SVGAGI. CDR3 coding DNA: TGTGCCAGCACCCTCCGGGTTGACCTCCAAGAGACCCAGTACTTC. Its translation: CASTLRVDLQETQYF.

The chain recombines TRBV5-1 with TRBJ1-4; 8 bases are a match to TRBD1. The CDR3 is 15 residues long. Per germline, CDR1 SGHRS and CDR2 YFSETQ. V dropped 3 bases and J dropped 7; count of bases not matched to a gene: 8. The CDR3 loop is CASSSAGGNGEKLFF. The CDR3 DNA reads TGCGCCAGCAGCTCCGCAGGGGGCAACGGTGAAAAACTGTTTTTT.

The gene calls are TRBV18 and TRBJ1-2, with 8 bases aligning to TRBD1. In germline, CDR1 is KGHSH, CDR2 LQKENI. Trimming removed 3 bases from V and 6 bases from J; junction bases left unmatched: 9. CDR3 length equals 15 residues. CDR3 nucleotide sequence: TGTGCCAGCTCACCCGGACAGGGTACCCCTAATGGCTACACCTTC. Translation gives CASSPGQGTPNGYTF.

J is TRBJ1-1 and V is TRBV5-4; TRBD1 might be the D (5 bases). Germline V gene sequence: CDR1 SGHNT, CDR2 YYREEE (reference sequence). The CDR3 is 14 amino acids. The ends were cut back, 2 bases at V and 6 bases at J, with 14 bases in the middle. This CDR3 is CASSLRGYSPEAFF. CDR3 bases: TGTGCCAGCAGCTTAAGGGGCTATTCACCTGAAGCTTTCTTT. Full variable domain (rest looked up from reference TRBV5-4 and TRBJ1-1): ETGVTQSPTHLIKTRGQQVTLRCSSQSGHNTVSWYQQALGQGPQFIFQYYREEENGRGNFPPRFSGLQFPNYSSELNVNALELDDSALYLCASSLRGYSPEAFFGQGTRLTVV.

The chain is built from TRBV11-2 and TRBJ2-2; tentatively, D is TRBD2 (5 bases). This CDR3 comprises 15 residues. Germline assignment: CDR1 SGHAT and CDR2 FQNNGV. V was pared by 5 bases and J by 0 bases, with 10 bases between. The CDR3 loop is CASSVGVTNTGELFF. The CDR3 region has the DNA TGTGCCAGCAGCGTGGGAGTAACGAACACCGGGGAGCTGTTTTTT.

V is TRBV27 and J is TRBJ2-3; D is unclear. CDR1 is MNHEY and CDR2 is SMNVEV in the germline V gene (reference sequence). The V gene lost 0 bases and the J gene lost 4 bases, with 8 bases spanning the gap. There are 14 residues in the CDR3. The CDR3 DNA reads TGTGCCAGCAGTTTATCCAGGTTGCCAGATACGCAGTATTTT. Protein: CASSLSRLPDTQYF.

The CDR3 sequence: CASSSPITGEGFAYEQYF. The CDR3 DNA sequence: TGTGCCAGCAGCTCACCAATAACGGGGGAGGGCTTTGCCTACGAGCAGTACTTC. V gene TRBV7-8 combines with J gene TRBJ2-7; TRBD2 matches 7 bases. The V segment lost 4 bases and the J segment 2 bases; nucleotides outside the gene matches: 17. Germline V gene data show CDR1 as SGHVS and CDR2 as FQNEAQ. The CDR3 runs to 18 residues.

The CDR3: CASSSEGEQFF. As DNA, the CDR3 is TGTGCCAGCAGTTCGGAGGGGGAGCAGTTCTTC. The genes are TRBV11-3 and TRBJ2-1; tentative D call: TRBD2 (6 bases). There are 11 residues in the CDR3. The V end lost 6 bases, the J end lost 10 bases, and 10 bases lay between the germline ends. CDR1 SGHNT and CDR2 YENEEA come from the germline V gene.

J is TRBJ2-7 and V is TRBV5-6; a possible D gene is TRBD1 (5 bases). V lost 2 bases, J lost 5 bases, and 17 bases lay in between. The CDR3 is 15 residues long. The germline V gene encodes CDR1 SGHDT and CDR2 YYEEEE. The CDR3 DNA is TGTGCCAGCAGCTTTAGTGGAATCAGGGTAAACGAGCAGTACTTC. Amino acids: CASSFSGIRVNEQYF.

The CDR3 reads CASSYWLAENTGELFF. The CDR3 DNA is TGTGCCAGCAGTTATTGGCTAGCGGAGAACACCGGGGAGCTGTTTTTT. This chain links TRBV27 with TRBJ2-2, with 7 bases identical to TRBD2. The junction had 6 bases not matched to a gene; V was cut back by 4 bases and J by 1 base. The germline gives CDR1 MNHEY, CDR2 SMNVEV (reference sequence). The CDR3 sequence is 16 residues long.